The source of this TCR beta chain is a study of T cell responses to AZD1222 COVID-19 vaccine. Overall study results and limits: Increased Spike-specific TCR breadth and depth were observed after two AZD1222 doses.

Second-dose schedules of about 4 or about 12 weeks were combined. The CDR3 sequence is 14 residues long. V was clipped by 6 bases and J by 6 bases; unmatched bases: 11. CDR1 and CDR2 (germline): SGHTS, YDEGEE. Concerning this clone: Its antigen is still unknown.

The assay was immunoSEQ multiplex PCR, and TCRdb's table has in-frame clones only and misses some. The sample has more than 11,000 clones, roughly 80% seen once. The receptor comes from an adult who received the AZD1222 COVID-19 vaccine. The V call is TRBV5-8, the J call TRBJ2-7, with 8 bases lining up with TRBD1. Sample: peripheral blood, taken 28 days after the second AZD1222 dose. CDR3 nucleotide sequence: TGTGCCAGCAACGATGGACAGGGTTACTTCGAGCAGTACTTC. Translation gives CASNDGQGYFEQYF.